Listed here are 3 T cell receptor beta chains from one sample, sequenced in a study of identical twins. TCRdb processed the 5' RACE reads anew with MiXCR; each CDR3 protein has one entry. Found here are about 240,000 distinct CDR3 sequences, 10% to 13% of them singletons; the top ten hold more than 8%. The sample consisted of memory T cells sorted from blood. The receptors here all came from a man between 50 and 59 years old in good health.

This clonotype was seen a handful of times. The CDR3 here is CASRVQETQYF. The CDR3 nucleotides are TGTGCCAGCAGGGTCCAAGAGACCCAGTACTTC. This chain joins TRBV2 and TRBJ2-5, with no clear D. V lost 6 bases, J lost 1 base, and 3 bases lay in between. Germline V gene data show CDR1 as SNHLY and CDR2 as FYNNEI. The CDR3 extends over 11 amino acids.

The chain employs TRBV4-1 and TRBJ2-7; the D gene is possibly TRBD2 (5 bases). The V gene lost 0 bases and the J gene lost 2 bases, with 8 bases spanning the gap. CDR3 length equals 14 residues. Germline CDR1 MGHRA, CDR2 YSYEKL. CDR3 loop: CASSQDEGTYEQYF. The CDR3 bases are TGCGCCAGCAGCCAAGACGAGGGTACCTACGAGCAGTACTTC.

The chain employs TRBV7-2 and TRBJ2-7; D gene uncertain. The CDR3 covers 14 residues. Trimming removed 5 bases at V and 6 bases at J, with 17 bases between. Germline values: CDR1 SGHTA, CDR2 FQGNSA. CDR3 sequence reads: CASSPPRPGGEQYF. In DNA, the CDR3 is TGTGCCAGCAGCCCCCCCAGACCCGGTGGCGAGCAGTACTTC. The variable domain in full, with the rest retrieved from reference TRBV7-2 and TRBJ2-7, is GAGVSQSPSNKVTEKGKDVELRCDPISGHTALYWYRQSLGQGLEFLIYFQGNSAPDKSGLPSDRFSAERTGGSVSTLTIQRTQQEDSAVYLCASSPPRPGGEQYFGPGTRLTVT.